This note documents a single T cell receptor beta chain sequence. CDR1 MNHEY and CDR2 SMNVEV come from the germline V gene (reference sequence). The CDR3 spans 15 residues. This entry is derived from a study of blood T cells in healthy people across ages. Sample-barcoded 5' priming and a J-beta primer mix drove a second PCR of roughly 7 to 11 cycles. TCRdb re-called the 5' RACE reads with MiXCR, one entry per CDR3 protein. The sample records 1.5 million to 2 million distinct CDR3 sequences, about 50% being singletons. The TCR sequence derives from a woman in her thirties or forties in good health. The chain carries TRBV27 and TRBJ2-5; no reliable D call. Near its end, the DNA agrees better with TRBJ2-7, so the J call may be wrong. Sample: blood. Here the CDR3 reads CASSLGPEWTYEQYF. Here the CDR3 DNA reads TGTGCCAGCAGTTTAGGGCCAGAATGGACCTACGAGCAGTACTTC.